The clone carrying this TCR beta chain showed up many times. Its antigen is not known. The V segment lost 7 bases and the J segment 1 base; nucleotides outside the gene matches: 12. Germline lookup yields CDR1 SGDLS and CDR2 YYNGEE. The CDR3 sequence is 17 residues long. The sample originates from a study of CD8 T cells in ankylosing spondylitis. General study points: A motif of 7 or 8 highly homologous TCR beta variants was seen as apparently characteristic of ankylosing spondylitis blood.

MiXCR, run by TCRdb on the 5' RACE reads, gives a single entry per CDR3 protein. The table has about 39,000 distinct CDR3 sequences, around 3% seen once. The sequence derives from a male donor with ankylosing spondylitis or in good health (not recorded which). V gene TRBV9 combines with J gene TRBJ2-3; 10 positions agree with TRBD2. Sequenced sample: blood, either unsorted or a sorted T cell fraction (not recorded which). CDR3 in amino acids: CASGGSSGGVGTDTQYF. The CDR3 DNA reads TGTGCCAGCGGGGGGTCTAGCGGGGGAGTGGGCACAGATACGCAGTATTTT.